These 13 T cell receptor beta chains originate from one sample sequenced in a study of shared clonotypes between healthy human individuals. Libraries were prepared by immunoSEQ multiplex PCR; TCRdb keeps only in-frame clonotypes and omits some of them. Of around 1.4 million clones listed, around 98.5% are singletons. The sequenced material came from naive CD4+ T cells sorted from blood. Specified subset: CD45RA+ positively selected. The receptors derive from a man aged 25-45 years in good health.

The chain joins TRBV9 to TRBJ1-5; D is uncertain. Trimming stripped 0 bases from V and 3 bases from J, with 10 bases between. Per the germline V gene, CDR1 is SGDLS and CDR2 is YYNGEE. The CDR3 is made up of 15 amino acids. The CDR3 loop is CASSVEAGPNQPQHF. The CDR3 DNA is TGTGCCAGCAGCGTAGAAGCCGGACCCAATCAGCCCCAGCATTTT.

The chain carries TRBV28 and TRBJ1-5; no clear D gene. CDR1 and CDR2 (germline): MDHEN, SYDVKM. The CDR3 has 14 residues. V lost 2 bases to trimming and J lost 2 bases, with 7 bases between them. The CDR3 region is CASSLRAGNQPQHF. CDR3 in DNA: TGTGCCAGCAGTTTAAGGGCAGGCAATCAGCCCCAGCATTTT. The whole variable domain, filled in from reference TRBV28 and TRBJ1-5, reads DVKVTQSSRYLVKRTGEKVFLECVQDMDHENMFWYRQDPGLGLRLIYFSYDVKMKEKGDIPEGYSVSREKKERFSLILESASTNQTSMYLCASSLRAGNQPQHFGDGTRLSIL.

The V call is TRBV9, the J call TRBJ2-5; 8 bases are shared with TRBD1. The CDR3 has 14 amino acids. With V trimmed by 0 bases and J by 2 bases, 0 bases remained unmatched. Germline V gene data show CDR1 as SGDLS and CDR2 as YYNGEE. Written as DNA, the CDR3 is TGTGCCAGCAGCGTAGACAGGGGGCAAGAGACCCAGTACTTC. Translating it yields CASSVDRGQETQYF.

The CDR3: CASSVETQTSGRPGINEQFF. CDR3 coding DNA: TGTGCCAGCAGCGTAGAGACCCAGACTAGCGGGAGGCCCGGCATAAATGAGCAGTTCTTC. The chain employs TRBV9 and TRBJ2-1, with 13 bases fitting TRBD2. Trimming removed 0 bases from V and 7 bases from J; junction bases left unmatched: 16. The CDR3 totals 20 residues. Germline assignment: CDR1 SGDLS and CDR2 YYNGEE.

This clone was recorded once. V is TRBV11-1 and J is TRBJ1-1, with D perhaps matching TRBD1 (5 bases). Germline-derived CDR1 and CDR2 are SGHAT and FQDESV (reference sequence). The CDR3 sequence is 15 residues long. The V end lost 1 base, the J end lost 7 bases, and 16 bases lay between the germline ends. This CDR3 reads CASSLEAGYGSEAFF. The CDR3 bases are TGTGCCAGCAGCTTAGAAGCAGGGTACGGGAGTGAAGCTTTCTTT.

On this clone: The same CDR3 also results from other DNA sequences found in this sample. The chain has TRBV15 and TRBJ2-7; D remains ambiguous. CDR1 and CDR2 (germline): LNHNV, YYDKDF (reference sequence). The CDR3 is 12 residues long. The V end was cut by 1 base, the J end by 3 bases, with 4 bases between. The CDR3 protein is CATSRGRYEQYF. The CDR3 nucleotides are TGTGCCACCAGCAGAGGCCGCTACGAGCAGTACTTC.

V and J are TRBV28 and TRBJ2-6, with D hard to call. Germline values: CDR1 MDHEN, CDR2 SYDVKM. The CDR3 consists of 15 residues. Trimming stripped 5 bases from V and 0 bases from J, with 8 bases between. CDR3 DNA: TGTGCCAGCAGTATGCAGAGCTCTGGGGCCAACGTCCTGACTTTC. Its protein product is CASSMQSSGANVLTF.

The chain uses TRBV6-1 and TRBJ2-1, with 8 bases that match TRBD2. The germline V gene has CDR1 MNHNS and CDR2 SASEGT. CDR3 length equals 14 residues. V was pared by 7 bases and J by 5 bases, with 7 bases of the junction left unmatched. The CDR3 region has the DNA TGTGCCAGCAAGCAGCGGGAGCTACACAATGAGCAGTTCTTC. Translation gives CASKQRELHNEQFF.

The chain joins TRBV5-4 to TRBJ2-7; D remains ambiguous. CDR3 length: 14 amino acids. Germline V lookup: CDR1 SGHNT, CDR2 YYREEE (reference sequence). This chain's CDR3 is CAAAFRPETSEQYF. The CDR3 DNA follows: TGTGCAGCAGCCTTCCGCCCCGAGACCTCCGAGCAGTACTTC.

V is TRBV5-1 and J is TRBJ2-7; D is ambiguous. The V end lost 1 base, the J end lost 7 bases, and 27 bases lay between the germline ends. CDR3 length equals 18 residues. Germline V gene sequence: CDR1 SGHRS, CDR2 YFSETQ. The CDR3: CASSLLLEAVRGRREQYF. Written as DNA, the CDR3 is TGCGCCAGCAGCTTGTTACTCGAGGCAGTAAGAGGTCGGCGAGAGCAGTACTTC.

Only one count was recorded for this clone. V gene TRBV30 combines with J gene TRBJ2-3, with TRBD2 matching 10 bases. The CDR3 is 18 amino acids. Germline trimming cut 0 bases from V and 1 base from J; bases unmatched to any gene: 10. Germline V gene data show CDR1 as GTSNPN and CDR2 as SVGIG (reference sequence). CDR3 sequence: CAWSVPAGGPFGTDTQYF. For the CDR3, the DNA is TGTGCCTGGAGTGTACCAGCGGGAGGGCCCTTTGGCACAGATACGCAGTATTTT.

The V gene is TRBV11-2, the J gene TRBJ2-1, with 7 bases matching TRBD1. Germline V lookup: CDR1 SGHAT, CDR2 FQNNGV. The J segment lost 6 bases and the V segment lost 4 bases, leaving 9 bases of the junction unmatched. This CDR3 is built from 15 residues. CDR3 nucleotides: TGTGCCAGCAGCTCACGCTTACAGGGGCGCAATGAGCAGTTCTTC. It encodes CASSSRLQGRNEQFF.

The CDR3 protein is CASSTHTGSGYGYTF. In DNA form, the CDR3 reads TGTGCCAGTAGTACCCACACAGGGAGCGGCTATGGCTACACCTTC. The chain couples TRBV19 to TRBJ1-2; D is possibly TRBD1 (6 bases). The length of the CDR3 is 15 residues. CDR1 and CDR2 (germline): LNHDA, SQIVND (reference sequence). Deletions cut 4 bases from V and 4 bases from J, with 16 bases between.